The 29 T cell receptor beta chains below all came from one sample that was sequenced in a study of cytomegalovirus exposure and HLA in healthy donors. This table comes from immunoSEQ multiplex PCR, and its TCRdb copy is limited to in-frame clones, with some not included. The sample contains hundreds of thousands of clones, around 89% of which appear only once. The specimen sequenced was PBMCs. These receptors came from a young woman in good health and CMV-seronegative.

This CDR3 reads CASSQDPVAGGPNYGYTF. The CDR3 DNA reads TGTGCCAGCAGCCAAGATCCGGTGGCGGGGGGGCCCAACTATGGCTACACCTTC. The chain couples TRBV14 to TRBJ1-2; a weak D match, TRBD1 (6 bases). Trimming took 0 bases from V and 2 from J, leaving 19 bases between them. The CDR3 is 18 residues long. CDR1 SGHDN and CDR2 FVKESK come from the germline V gene.

The chain's CDR3 is CASTRLASSYEQYF. CDR3 nucleotide sequence: TGTGCCAGCACCAGACTAGCGAGTTCCTACGAGCAGTACTTC. The V and J genes are TRBV28 and TRBJ2-7; 8 bases agree with TRBD2. Germline trimming cut 7 bases from V and 1 base from J; bases unmatched to any gene: 6. The CDR3 runs 14 residues. The V gene's germline CDR1 is MDHEN and CDR2 SYDVKM. Full variable domain (outside the CDR3, taken from reference TRBV28 and TRBJ2-7): DVKVTQSSRYLVKRTGEKVFLECVQDMDHENMFWYRQDPGLGLRLIYFSYDVKMKEKGDIPEGYSVSREKKERFSLILESASTNQTSMYLCASTRLASSYEQYFGPGTRLTVT.

The chain has TRBV18 and TRBJ2-3; D unresolved. The length of the CDR3 is 13 residues. Germline CDR1 reads KGHSH; CDR2 reads LQKENI. Deletions cut 3 bases from V and 0 bases from J, with 4 bases between. In nucleotides, the CDR3 is TGTGCCAGCTCACCTATTAGCACAGATACGCAGTATTTT. This sequence encodes CASSPISTDTQYF. Full variable domain (rest looked up from reference TRBV18 and TRBJ2-3): NAGVMQNPRHLVRRRGQEARLRCSPMKGHSHVYWYRQLPEEGLKFMVYLQKENIIDESGMPKERFSAEFPKEGPSILRIQQVVRGDSAAYFCASSPISTDTQYFGPGTRLTVL.

This clone was seen more than once but under ten times. This chain uses TRBV7-8 with TRBJ2-1; TRBD2 agrees at 8 bases. CDR3 length: 17 residues. Germline CDR1 is SGHVS and CDR2 is FQNEAQ. Unmatched junction bases numbered 15, after V lost 4 bases and J lost 7 bases. CDR3 region: CASSSSRPGGLRNEQFF. The CDR3 nucleotides are TGTGCCAGCAGCTCCTCCCGTCCGGGAGGGTTAAGGAATGAGCAGTTCTTC.

The genes are TRBV28 and TRBJ2-1; D is uncertain. This CDR3 contains 15 residues. CDR1 and CDR2 (germline): MDHEN, SYDVKM. V shed 5 bases and J shed 0 bases, with 11 bases lying between them. CDR3 sequence (DNA): TGTGCCAGCAGTCGACTCGGAAGCTCCTACAATGAGCAGTTCTTC. Translating gives CASSRLGSSYNEQFF.

As DNA, the CDR3 is TGTGCCAGCAGTTACTCCCAGGCAGGGTCGAACACTGAAGCTTTCTTT. Protein product: CASSYSQAGSNTEAFF. This rearrangement joins TRBV6-5 to TRBJ1-1, with D possibly TRBD1 on 5 matching bases. Germline values: CDR1 MNHEY, CDR2 SVGAGI. There are 16 residues in the CDR3. Deletions cut 0 bases from V and 1 base from J, with 12 bases between.

The chain links TRBV9 to TRBJ1-4; 7 bases fit TRBD1. CDR1 SGDLS and CDR2 YYNGEE come from the germline V gene. V shed 0 bases and J 7 bases; nucleotides not matched to a gene: 6. The CDR3 runs to 15 residues. The DNA of the CDR3 is TGTGCCAGCAGCGTAGGGACAGGCACCGCTGAAAAACTGTTTTTT. Translation gives CASSVGTGTAEKLFF.

The chain links TRBV6-5 to TRBJ1-5; maybe TRBD1 (6 bases). This CDR3 spans 14 amino acids. V lost 6 bases and J 5 bases, leaving 14 bases between the germline ends. The germline V gene has CDR1 MNHEY and CDR2 SVGAGI. The CDR3 loop reads CASSPDRTYQPQHF. In DNA, the CDR3 is TGTGCCAGCAGCCCCGACAGGACTTATCAGCCCCAGCATTTT.

CDR3 DNA: TGCGCCAGCAGCCTGGATGCGGGCGTCGCCGCTGAAGCTTTCTTT. Translating gives CASSLDAGVAAEAFF. V and J are TRBV5-1 and TRBJ1-1; D unclear. Germline values: CDR1 SGHRS, CDR2 YFSETQ. The CDR3 spans 15 residues. V was shortened by 4 bases and J by 6 bases, with 19 bases between the two germline ends.

This clone was counted only a few times. J is TRBJ2-2 and V is TRBV10-3; D is undetermined. The germline V gene has CDR1 ENHRY and CDR2 SYGVKD. The CDR3 totals 13 residues. The V end lost 7 bases, the J end lost 4 bases, and 10 bases lay between the germline ends. CDR3 protein: CAITGVGTGELFF. CDR3 nucleotide sequence: TGTGCCATCACCGGAGTCGGCACCGGGGAGCTGTTTTTT.

V and J are TRBV2 and TRBJ2-7, with 7 bases that match TRBD1. The V segment lost 10 bases and the J segment 5 bases; nucleotides outside the gene matches: 11. This CDR3 contains 13 residues. CDR1 and CDR2 (germline): SNHLY, FYNNEI. CDR3 loop: CATTGTEDHEQYF. In DNA form, the CDR3 reads TGTGCCACCACCGGGACAGAGGACCACGAGCAGTACTTC.

V usage is TRBV25-1 and J usage is TRBJ2-7; 8 nucleotides match TRBD1. This CDR3 has 16 amino acids. The junction had 14 bases not matched to a gene; V was cut back by 4 bases and J by 6 bases. The germline V gene encodes CDR1 MGHDK and CDR2 SYGVNS. As DNA, the CDR3 is TGTGCCAGCAGTGCCTCGGACAGGGTTGGTAGGGGCGAGCAGTACTTC. Amino acid sequence: CASSASDRVGRGEQYF.

The genes are TRBV18 and TRBJ2-5, with TRBD1 identical over 9 bases. The ends lost 4 bases at V and 2 bases at J; junction bases unmatched: 5. CDR1 and CDR2 from the germline V gene are KGHSH and LQKENI. The CDR3 totals 15 residues. The CDR3 here is CASSQRQGGQETQYF. DNA of the CDR3: TGTGCCAGCTCACAGAGACAGGGGGGACAAGAGACCCAGTACTTC.

The chain recombines TRBV6-5 with TRBJ1-4, with TRBD1 as a possible D gene (6 bases). V was cut by 2 bases and J by 8 bases, with 12 bases left in between. Germline assignment: CDR1 MNHEY and CDR2 SVGAGI. This CDR3 contains 14 residues. The CDR3 loop is CASSYRGLGEKLFF. The CDR3 DNA follows: TGTGCCAGCAGTTACAGGGGGTTAGGGGAAAAACTGTTTTTT.

This chain joins TRBV27 and TRBJ1-4, with 8 nucleotides matching TRBD1. CDR3 length equals 15 residues. Germline V CDR1 and CDR2: MNHEY, SMNVEV (reference sequence). The trim removed 2 bases at V and 8 bases at J, leaving 7 bases unmatched. The CDR3: CASSLIGQGNEKLFF. The CDR3, as DNA: TGTGCCAGCAGTTTAATAGGACAGGGCAACGAAAAACTGTTTTTT.

This chain links TRBV7-3 with TRBJ2-7; TRBD2 matches 8 bases. Germline V gene sequence: CDR1 SGHTA, CDR2 FQGTGA. V was pared by 5 bases and J by 2 bases, with 8 bases of the junction left unmatched. The CDR3 length is 15 residues. In nucleotides, the CDR3 is TGTGCCAGCAGCCCTATCGGCGGGGGGACCTACGAGCAGTACTTC. It codes for CASSPIGGGTYEQYF.

This clone was seen just once. The genes are TRBV28 and TRBJ1-6, with D possibly being TRBD1 (6 bases). Germline V gene sequence: CDR1 MDHEN, CDR2 SYDVKM. CDR3 size: 16 residues. Between the trimmed V and J ends, which lost 6 bases and 0 bases, there was a span of 12 bases. The CDR3 DNA reads TGTGCCAGCAGACCCACAGGGAGCTCCTATAATTCACCCCTCCACTTT. Its protein is CASRPTGSSYNSPLHF.

The rearrangement links TRBV9 to TRBJ2-5; 9 nucleotides align to TRBD2. This CDR3 comprises 19 residues. From germline, CDR1 is SGDLS and CDR2 YYNGEE. V was pared by 0 bases and J by 5 bases, with 17 bases of the junction left unmatched. CDR3 nucleotide sequence: TGTGCCAGCAGCGTAGGGGTGGGGGGAGGTAGCGGGAGAATGGAGACCCAGTACTTC. It codes for CASSVGVGGGSGRMETQYF.

The genes are TRBV18 and TRBJ2-7; tentative D call: TRBD1 (5 bases). The germline V and J ends were trimmed by 1 base and 4 bases, with 8 bases remaining between them. In germline, CDR1 is KGHSH, CDR2 LQKENI. This CDR3 comprises 13 residues. As DNA, the CDR3 is TGTGCCAGCTCACCACGGAGACAGTACGAGCAGTACTTC. Encoded protein: CASSPRRQYEQYF. The entire variable domain, with the rest obtained from reference TRBV18 and TRBJ2-7, is as follows: NAGVMQNPRHLVRRRGQEARLRCSPMKGHSHVYWYRQLPEEGLKFMVYLQKENIIDESGMPKERFSAEFPKEGPSILRIQQVVRGDSAAYFCASSPRRQYEQYFGPGTRLTVT.

This clone was seen more than once but under ten times. V gene TRBV2 combines with J gene TRBJ2-7; weak D call: TRBD1 (5 bases). This CDR3 is 11 amino acids long. V was trimmed by 10 bases and J by 9 bases, leaving 16 bases between them. Germline values: CDR1 SNHLY, CDR2 FYNNEI. CDR3 DNA: TGTGCCACCAACCAGGGATCAGGGCAGTACTTC. This gives the protein CATNQGSGQYF.

The chain has TRBV29-1 and TRBJ2-1; 8 bases align to TRBD2. Germline V gives CDR1 SQVTM, CDR2 ANQGSEA. The CDR3 is 15 residues long. The V and J ends lost 3 bases and 0 bases, in that order; junction bases with no gene match: 4. CDR3 sequence (DNA): TGCAGCGTTGAGGGCGGGAGGCACTCCTACAATGAGCAGTTCTTC. Its translation: CSVEGGRHSYNEQFF.

J is TRBJ2-1 and V is TRBV28; 7 bases fit TRBD2. This CDR3 comprises 13 residues. V lost 6 bases and J lost 8; bases outside the gene matches: 7. Germline CDR1 and CDR2: MDHEN and SYDVKM. In DNA form, the CDR3 reads TGTGCCAGCAGCCTAACACTAGCGTATGAGCAGTTCTTC. This gives the protein CASSLTLAYEQFF.

The CDR3 is CASSLGQVNQPQHF. The CDR3 bases are TGTGCCAGCAGTCTGGGACAGGTAAATCAGCCCCAGCATTTT. The chain carries TRBV28 and TRBJ1-5; 8 nucleotides align to TRBD1. CDR1 MDHEN and CDR2 SYDVKM come from the germline V gene. Trimming removed 5 bases from V and 4 bases from J; junction bases left unmatched: 4. This CDR3 comprises 14 residues.

The chain links TRBV28 to TRBJ1-5, with D possibly matching TRBD1 (5 bases). The germline V gene has CDR1 MDHEN and CDR2 SYDVKM. CDR3 length: 12 residues. Trimming removed 2 bases at V and 10 bases at J, with 9 bases between. CDR3 sequence reads: CASSLGAKPQHF. CDR3 coding DNA: TGTGCCAGCAGTTTAGGGGCCAAACCCCAGCATTTT.

The V call is TRBV28, the J call TRBJ1-2; no clear D gene. The CDR3 is 16 residues long. Trimming took off 5 bases at V and 4 bases at J, with 20 bases between the two ends. Germline V CDR1 and CDR2: MDHEN, SYDVKM. CDR3 in DNA: TGTGCCAGCAGTCCGCGGCGGAGGTTGGGCATCTATGGCTACACCTTC. It specifies CASSPRRRLGIYGYTF.

This chain connects TRBV9 to TRBJ2-7; no firm D call. The CDR3 contains 14 residues. Germline values: CDR1 SGDLS, CDR2 YYNGEE. Trimming took 3 bases from V and 1 from J, leaving 11 bases between them. The CDR3 DNA reads as TGTGCCAGCAGCGCCTATCCTATTTCCTACGAGCAGTACTTC. Protein product: CASSAYPISYEQYF. Full variable domain (remainder filled in from reference TRBV9 and TRBJ2-7): DSGVTQTPKHLITATGQRVTLRCSPRSGDLSVYWYQQSLDQGLQFLIQYYNGEERAKGNILERFSAQQFPDLHSELNLSSLELGDSALYFCASSAYPISYEQYFGPGTRLTVT.

This chain joins TRBV27 and TRBJ2-7, with 7 bases that match TRBD2. Germline V gene lookup returns CDR1 MNHEY and CDR2 SMNVEV (reference sequence). Trimming took 3 bases from V and 5 from J; bases not matched to a gene: 7. This CDR3 spans 14 amino acids. The CDR3 spells CASSLGGEVHEQYF. The CDR3 DNA reads as TGTGCCAGCAGTTTGGGAGGGGAAGTTCACGAGCAGTACTTC.

This chain uses TRBV4-3 with TRBJ2-7; tentative D call: TRBD2 (6 bases). This CDR3 spans 16 amino acids. The germline CDR1 and CDR2 sequences are LGHNA and YSLEER. V was shortened by 0 bases and J by 0 bases, with 12 bases between the two germline ends. For the CDR3, the DNA is TGCGCCAGCAGCCAAGATGGCCCCGGGGGCTCCTACGAGCAGTACTTC. Protein sequence: CASSQDGPGGSYEQYF.

The chain recombines TRBV5-1 with TRBJ2-7; D may be TRBD2 (5 bases). V was trimmed by 1 base and J by 0 bases, leaving 8 bases between them. CDR1 is SGHRS and CDR2 is YFSETQ in the germline V gene. This CDR3 comprises 14 residues. In DNA form, the CDR3 reads TGCGCCAGCAGCTTGCAGGAGGTCTCCTACGAGCAGTACTTC. Its translation is CASSLQEVSYEQYF.